The 7 T cell receptor beta chains reported below all come from one sample, sequenced in a study of shared clonotypes between healthy human individuals. Assay: immunoSEQ multiplex PCR; the TCRdb copy retains only in-frame clones and omits some. Of about 2.4 million clones in the sample, about 92% were seen once. The sequenced sample was naive CD4+ T cells sorted from blood. This sample's subset: CD45RA+ positively selected. The source of these receptors is a man aged 18 to 29 in good health.

As for this clone: The junction departs from germline at one end; a sequencing error may be responsible. The V call is TRBV7-7, the J call TRBJ2-5; perhaps TRBD2 as D (5 bases). Germline V gene lookup returns CDR1 SSHAT and CDR2 FNYEAQ (reference sequence). The CDR3 consists of 13 residues. CDR3 region: CASSLEGLNTMYF. CDR3 DNA sequence: TGTGCTAGCAGCTTAGAGGGTCTGAATACGATGTACTTC.

J is TRBJ2-7 and V is TRBV30; 9 bases align to TRBD1. J was trimmed by 9 bases and V by 7 bases; bases with no gene match: 13. Germline assignment: CDR1 GTSNPN and CDR2 SVGIG (reference sequence). The CDR3 has 13 amino acids. CDR3 sequence: CASMADRGLGQYF. The CDR3 coding sequence is TGTGCCTCAATGGCGGACAGGGGTTTGGGGCAGTACTTC.

V usage is TRBV28 and J usage is TRBJ1-1; no clear D. Looked up from germline, CDR1 is MDHEN and CDR2 is SYDVKM. The CDR3 covers 15 residues. The V end was cut by 2 bases, the J end by 1 base, with 11 bases between. CDR3 residues: CASSLIGGGNTEAFF. DNA of the CDR3: TGTGCCAGCAGTTTAATAGGAGGAGGGAACACTGAAGCTTTCTTT.

This chain links TRBV6-1 with TRBJ1-5; D is undetermined. This CDR3 is built from 13 residues. The germline CDR1 and CDR2 sequences are MNHNS and SASEGT. V was trimmed by 10 bases and J by 3 bases, leaving 13 bases between them. CDR3 in amino acids: CANARFPNQPQHF. CDR3 coding DNA: TGTGCCAACGCCAGGTTTCCCAATCAGCCCCAGCATTTT.

This chain connects TRBV7-2 to TRBJ2-4, with D perhaps TRBD2 (5 bases). The germline V and J ends were trimmed by 7 bases and 3 bases, with 16 bases remaining between them. CDR3 size: 15 residues. Germline values: CDR1 SGHTA, CDR2 FQGNSA. In DNA form, the CDR3 reads TGTGCCAGCACCTCGAGACGGGGAGTCAAAAACATTCAGTACTTC. This translates into CASTSRRGVKNIQYF.

The chain carries TRBV7-2 and TRBJ1-5, with no clear D. CDR1 and CDR2 (germline): SGHTA, FQGNSA. V gave up 3 bases and J gave up 0 bases, with 6 bases separating them. This CDR3 spans 14 amino acids. CDR3 amino acids: CASSLTDSNQPQHF. The DNA for the CDR3 is TGTGCCAGCAGCTTGACGGATAGCAATCAGCCCCAGCATTTT. Full variable domain (outside the CDR3, taken from reference TRBV7-2 and TRBJ1-5): GAGVSQSPSNKVTEKGKDVELRCDPISGHTALYWYRQSLGQGLEFLIYFQGNSAPDKSGLPSDRFSAERTGGSVSTLTIQRTQQEDSAVYLCASSLTDSNQPQHFGDGTRLSIL.

The table lists this clone with a count of one. The chain joins TRBV10-3 to TRBJ2-5, with 11 bases aligning to TRBD2. Germline V gene lookup returns CDR1 ENHRY and CDR2 SYGVKD. After removal of 5 bases from V and 0 bases from J, the junction contained 5 bases not matched to a gene. The length of the CDR3 is 16 residues. CDR3 nucleotide sequence: TGTGCCATCAGTTTGGGGACTAGCGGATACCAAGAGACCCAGTACTTC. The encoded protein is CAISLGTSGYQETQYF.